This paragraph covers one TCR beta chain sequence. It was with a sample-barcoded 5' primer and a J-beta primer mix that a second PCR of roughly 7 to 12 cycles was run. A 12-random-nucleotide template-switch adaptor tagged each cDNA molecule. TCRdb passed the 5' RACE reads through MiXCR, listing each CDR3 protein once. Of under 700,000 distinct CDR3 sequences in the sample, about 25% were seen once. The individuals who served as donors were healthy Caucasians living in Russia, aged about 6 to 100. This CDR3 has 14 residues. From germline, CDR1 is DFQATT and CDR2 SNEGSKA (reference sequence). J gave up 7 bases and V 0 bases, and 6 bases lay outside the gene matches. The data derive from a study of blood T cells in healthy people across ages. These data were also reused for a study on T cells of mothers and their children.

V is TRBV20-1 and J is TRBJ2-1, with TRBD2 matching over 7 bases. The sequence came from a boy aged 10-17 years in good health. Sequencing was performed on blood. Here the CDR3 reads CSARDGGRRNEQFF. CDR3 DNA: TGCAGTGCTAGAGATGGCGGGAGAAGGAATGAGCAGTTCTTC.